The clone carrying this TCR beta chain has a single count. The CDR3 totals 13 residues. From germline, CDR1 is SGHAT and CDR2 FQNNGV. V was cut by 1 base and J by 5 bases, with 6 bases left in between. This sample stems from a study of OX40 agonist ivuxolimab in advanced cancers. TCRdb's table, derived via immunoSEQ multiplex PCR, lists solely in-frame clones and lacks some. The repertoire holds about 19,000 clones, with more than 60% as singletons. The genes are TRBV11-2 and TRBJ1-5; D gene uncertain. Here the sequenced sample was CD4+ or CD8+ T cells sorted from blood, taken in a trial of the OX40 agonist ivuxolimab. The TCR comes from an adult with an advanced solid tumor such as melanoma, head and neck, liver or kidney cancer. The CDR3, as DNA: TGTGCCAGCAGCTTAGTCAGAGATCAGCCCCAGCATTTT. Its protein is CASSLVRDQPQHF.